Listed here is a single T cell receptor beta chain. Its antigen is unknown. This entry comes from a study of T cells in localized non-small cell lung cancer. Data came from immunoSEQ multiplex PCR; TCRdb stores just in-frame clones and leaves some out. The sample yields approximately 43,000 clones, roughly nine tenths seen once. Study-wide points: Higher blood T cell density tracked longer overall survival. A median of about 60 of the top 100 tumor clones appeared in adjacent lung, which was paired and uninvolved. Clonality of T cells reached its maximum in uninvolved adjacent lung, surpassing tumor. Analysis by sequencing included only one tumor region, so heterogeneity remains possible.

The clonotype was recovered from a woman aged 18 to 55 with stage III lung adenocarcinoma. This sample comprised peripheral blood, obtained before any cancer treatment.

The CDR3 DNA reads as TGCGCCAGCAGCTTAGAAAATCGTGGGTTCCAAGAGACCCAGTACTTC. It translates to CASSLENRGFQETQYF. This chain uses TRBV5-1 with TRBJ2-5; D is unresolved. The ends were cut back, 2 bases at V and 1 base at J, with 15 bases in the middle. The CDR3 loop spans 16 amino acids. The germline gives CDR1 SGHRS, CDR2 YFSETQ.